This T cell receptor beta chain was identified in a study of blood T cell repertoires in COVID-19. This clone has at least ten counts. Measured with immunoSEQ multiplex PCR; TCRdb has only the in-frame clones, and not every one. The table records 100,000 to 150,000 clones, approximately 81% of them present only once. CDR3 length: 15 residues. The V segment lost 6 bases and the J segment 5 bases; nucleotides outside the gene matches: 5. Germline V lookup: CDR1 ENHRY, CDR2 SYGVKD. This sequence joins TRBV10-3 and TRBJ1-6; 9 bases line up with TRBD1. This sequence originates from a man in his forties or fifties with active or convalescent COVID-19. The specimen was peripheral blood. The CDR3 loop is CAIRLGQGDNSPLHF. CDR3 DNA: TGTGCCATCAGGCTGGGACAGGGAGATAATTCACCCCTCCACTTT.